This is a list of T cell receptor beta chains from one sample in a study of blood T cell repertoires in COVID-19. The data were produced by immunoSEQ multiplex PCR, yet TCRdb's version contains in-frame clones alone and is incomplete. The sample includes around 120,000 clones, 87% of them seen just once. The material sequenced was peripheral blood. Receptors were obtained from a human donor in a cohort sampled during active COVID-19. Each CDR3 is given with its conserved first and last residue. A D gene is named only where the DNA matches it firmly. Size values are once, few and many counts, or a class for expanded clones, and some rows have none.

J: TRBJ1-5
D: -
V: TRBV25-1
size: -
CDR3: CASSDRDQPQHF
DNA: TGTGCCAGCAGTGATCGGGATCAGCCCCAGCATTTT

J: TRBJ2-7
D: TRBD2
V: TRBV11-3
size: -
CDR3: CASSPRTSGISYEQYF
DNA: TGTGCCAGCAGCCCTAGGACTAGCGGGATATCCTACGAGCAGTACTTC

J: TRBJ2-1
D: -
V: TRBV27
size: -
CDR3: CASKLETPGGTYNEQFF
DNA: TGTGCCAGCAAACTAGAGACTCCCGGAGGTACCTACAATGAGCAGTTCTTC

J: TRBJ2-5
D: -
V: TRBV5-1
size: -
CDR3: CASSLAEETQYF
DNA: TGCGCCAGCAGCTTGGCCGAAGAGACCCAGTACTTC

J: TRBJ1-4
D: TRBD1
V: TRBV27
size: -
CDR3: CASSTWTGSNEKLFF
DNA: TGTGCCAGCAGTACTTGGACAGGGTCTAATGAAAAACTGTTTTTT

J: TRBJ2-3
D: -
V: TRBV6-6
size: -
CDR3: CASSTQDSGDTQYF
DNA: TGTGCCAGCAGTACGCAGGACTCTGGGGATACGCAGTATTTT

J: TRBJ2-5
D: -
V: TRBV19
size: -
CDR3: CASSSTGKYQETQYF
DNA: TGTGCCAGTAGTTCGACCGGGAAATACCAAGAGACCCAGTACTTC

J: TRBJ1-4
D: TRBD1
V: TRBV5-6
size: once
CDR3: CASSSPLGTGTGEKLFF
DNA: TGTGCCAGCAGCTCTCCCCTCGGGACAGGGACGGGTGAAAAACTGTTTTTT

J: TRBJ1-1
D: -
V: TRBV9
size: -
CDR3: CASSVGHVQNTEAFF
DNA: TGTGCCAGCAGCGTAGGACACGTTCAGAACACTGAAGCTTTCTTT

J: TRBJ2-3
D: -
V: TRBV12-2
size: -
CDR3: CASRFHGTSGNTDTQYF
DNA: TGTGCAAGTCGCTTCCACGGGACTAGCGGAAACACAGATACGCAGTATTTT

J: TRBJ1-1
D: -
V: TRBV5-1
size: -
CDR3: CASRSGNSYTEAFF
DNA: TGCGCCAGCAGATCGGGAAACAGCTACACTGAAGCTTTCTTT

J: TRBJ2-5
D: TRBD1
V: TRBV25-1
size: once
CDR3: CASSEYGTGKETQYF
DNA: TGTGCCAGCAGTGAATATGGGACAGGGAAAGAGACCCAGTACTTC

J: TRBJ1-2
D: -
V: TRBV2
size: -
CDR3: CASILTTRNYGYTF
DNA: TGTGCCAGCATTCTTACAACCAGGAACTATGGCTACACCTTC

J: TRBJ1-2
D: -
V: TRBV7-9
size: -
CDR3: CASSLGGLNYGYTF
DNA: TGTGCCAGCAGCTTAGGGGGGCTCAACTATGGCTACACCTTC

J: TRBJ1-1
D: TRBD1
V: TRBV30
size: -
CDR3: CAWSGPPDRKRNTEAFF
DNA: TGTGCCTGGAGTGGTCCGCCGGACAGGAAGAGGAACACTGAAGCTTTCTTT

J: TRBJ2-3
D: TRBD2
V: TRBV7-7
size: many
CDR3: CASSPQIAGEGDTQYF
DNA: TGTGCCAGCAGCCCCCAAATAGCGGGAGAGGGTGATACGCAGTATTTT

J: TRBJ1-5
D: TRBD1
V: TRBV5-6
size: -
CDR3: CASSSGPTGVSNQPQHF
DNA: TGTGCCAGCAGCTCCGGGCCTACAGGGGTTTCAAATCAGCCCCAGCATTTT

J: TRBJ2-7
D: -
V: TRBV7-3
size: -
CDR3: CASSLQGIGYEQYF
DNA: TGTGCCAGCAGCTTACAGGGAATTGGGTACGAGCAGTACTTC

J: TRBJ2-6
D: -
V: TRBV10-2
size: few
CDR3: CASSESGGSGANVLTF
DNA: TGCGCCAGCAGTGAGTCAGGGGGCTCTGGGGCCAACGTCCTGACTTTC

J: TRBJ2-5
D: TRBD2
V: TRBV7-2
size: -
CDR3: CASSSGLARETQYF
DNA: TGTGCCAGCAGCTCAGGACTAGCACGGGAGACCCAGTACTTC

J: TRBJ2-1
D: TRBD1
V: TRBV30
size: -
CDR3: CAWRETGEWQFF
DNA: TGTGCCTGGAGAGAGACAGGGGAATGGCAGTTCTTC

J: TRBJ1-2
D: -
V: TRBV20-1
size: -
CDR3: CSTPSGVGYTF
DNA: TGCAGTACGCCCTCGGGTGTCGGCTACACCTTC

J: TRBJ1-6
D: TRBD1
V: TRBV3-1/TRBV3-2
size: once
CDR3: CASSQVPGQGYSPLHF
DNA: TGTGCCAGCAGCCAAGTTCCCGGACAGGGCTATTCACCCCTCCACTTT

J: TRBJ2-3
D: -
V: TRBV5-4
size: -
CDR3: CASSLTGSTDTQYF
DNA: TGTGCCAGCAGCTTAACAGGGAGTACAGATACGCAGTATTTT

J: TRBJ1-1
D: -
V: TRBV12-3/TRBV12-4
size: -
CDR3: CASSSVNTEAFF
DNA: TGTGCCAGCAGTTCAGTGAACACTGAAGCTTTCTTT

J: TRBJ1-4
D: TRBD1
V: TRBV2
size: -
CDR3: CASSTNQGQLEKLFF
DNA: TGTGCCAGCAGTACGAACCAGGGACAGCTTGAAAAACTGTTTTTT

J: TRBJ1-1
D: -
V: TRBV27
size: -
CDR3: CASSLKARASEAFF
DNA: TGTGCCAGCAGTTTAAAGGCGAGGGCGTCTGAAGCTTTCTTT

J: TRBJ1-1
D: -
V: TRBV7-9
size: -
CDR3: CASILHAGSLGTEAFF
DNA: TGTGCCAGCATCCTACACGCCGGGTCACTAGGCACTGAAGCTTTCTTT

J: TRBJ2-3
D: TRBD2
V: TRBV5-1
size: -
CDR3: CASSSDVSGRTDTQYF
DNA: TGCGCCAGCAGCTCGGATGTTAGCGGGAGGACAGATACGCAGTATTTT

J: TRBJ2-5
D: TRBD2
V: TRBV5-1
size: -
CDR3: CASSLAPGGGETQYF
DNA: TGCGCCAGCAGCTTGGCGCCGGGAGGGGGGGAGACCCAGTACTTC